This record covers a single T cell receptor beta chain. This specimen belongs to a study of blood T cell repertoires in COVID-19. Whole-study context: Sample material is recorded as cDNA or gDNA derived from T cells, B-cell-depleted T cells, or PBMCs.

Individuals drawn from under 30 US areas were about 18 to 95 years old. The data were produced by immunoSEQ multiplex PCR, yet TCRdb's version contains in-frame clones alone and is incomplete. The top ten hold about 4% of the sample, which has about 220,000 clones, just over 85% seen once. V lost 1 base and J lost 8; bases outside the gene matches: 5. Germline CDR1 reads SGDLS; CDR2 reads YYNGEE. The CDR3 extends over 15 amino acids. The rearrangement uses TRBV9 and TRBJ1-4; TRBD1 agrees at 10 bases. This sequence originates from a woman aged 40 to 49 with acute COVID-19. The source material was PBMCs or T cells enriched from blood (not recorded which). CDR3 amino acids: CASSVRGQGNEKLFF. CDR3 coding DNA: TGTGCCAGCAGCGTAAGGGGACAGGGGAACGAAAAACTGTTTTTT.